These T cell receptor beta chains were read from a single sample in a study of T cells in Graves' hyperthyroidism and ophthalmopathy. TCRdb fed the multiplex PCR reads into MiXCR, producing one record per CDR3 protein. The sample lists about 400,000 distinct CDR3 sequences; under 15% were seen once. The sequencing input was blood. The receptor source for this set is a woman aged 25 to 39 with Graves' hyperthyroidism. CDR3s include the opening cysteine and the closing phenylalanine or tryptophan. Fields, in order: clone size, V gene, D gene, J gene, CDR3 DNA, CDR3 protein. The D gene is left open where the match is weak. Size tells how often a clone was seen (once, few, many) or the class of an expanded clone, and some rows leave it out.

size: few; V: TRBV7-9; D: -; J: TRBJ2-1; DNA: TGTGCCAGCAGCTTAGTCACAAGCTCCTACAATGAGCAGTTCTTC; CDR3: CASSLVTSSYNEQFF
size: many; V: TRBV7-2; D: TRBD1; J: TRBJ2-7; DNA: TGTGCCAGCAGCTTACCCACCGGGACAGGGGCTATAGAGCAGTACTTC; CDR3: CASSLPTGTGAIEQYF
size: many; V: TRBV3-1; D: TRBD1; J: TRBJ1-2; DNA: TGTGCCAGCAGCCCAGACAGGGTCGGCTATGGCTACACCTTC; CDR3: CASSPDRVGYGYTF
size: -; V: TRBV20-1; D: TRBD1; J: TRBJ2-7; DNA: TGCAGTGCTGCACAGGGGGTTTCCTACGAGCAGTACTTC; CDR3: CSAAQGVSYEQYF
size: many; V: TRBV3-1; D: -; J: TRBJ2-3; DNA: TGTGCCAGCAGCCAAGATCCCGCTAGCGAAACTAGCACAGATACGCAGTATTTT; CDR3: CASSQDPASETSTDTQYF
size: few; V: TRBV6-1; D: -; J: TRBJ2-7; DNA: TGTGCCAGCAGTCCCCAGGGGTTTGCCTACGAGCAGTACTTC; CDR3: CASSPQGFAYEQYF
size: many; V: TRBV3-1; D: -; J: TRBJ2-2; DNA: TGTGCCAGCAGCCAATGGGGCCGCACCGGGGAGCTGTTTTTT; CDR3: CASSQWGRTGELFF
size: -; V: TRBV7-3; D: TRBD2; J: TRBJ2-3; DNA: TGTGCCAGCAGCCTAGGAGCGGGAGGCACGAATACGCAGTATTTT; CDR3: CASSLGAGGTNTQYF
size: few; V: TRBV24-1; D: -; J: TRBJ2-4; DNA: TGTGCCACACCTCAGGGGTGGAGGGCCAAAAACATTCAGTACTTC; CDR3: CATPQGWRAKNIQYF
size: -; V: TRBV7-2; D: TRBD2; J: TRBJ2-7; DNA: TGTGCCAGCAGTCAAGGGACTATCTCGGGGGAGCAGTACTTC; CDR3: CASSQGTISGEQYF
size: many; V: TRBV3-1; D: TRBD1; J: TRBJ2-1; DNA: TGTGCCAGCAGCCACCACTGGATACTGGACAGGCGACGCTCCTACAATGAGCAGTTCTTC; CDR3: CASSHHWILDRRRSYNEQFF
size: many; V: TRBV2; D: TRBD1; J: TRBJ1-5; DNA: TGTGCCAGCAGTGAAGCGGGGACAGTTTCGCAGCCCCAGCATTTT; CDR3: CASSEAGTVSQPQHF
size: few; V: TRBV11-3; D: TRBD2; J: TRBJ2-1; DNA: TGTGCCAGCAGCTTAGACCGACTAGCGGGGGTAAACAATGAGCAGTTCTTC; CDR3: CASSLDRLAGVNNEQFF
size: -; V: TRBV6-1; D: TRBD2; J: TRBJ2-5; DNA: TGTGTCAGCAGTCAATCACGGGGCGGGAGTAAAGAGACCCAGTACTTC; CDR3: CVSSQSRGGSKETQYF
size: few; V: TRBV10-3; D: TRBD1; J: TRBJ1-5; DNA: TGTGCCATCAGTGAGACCGCACAGGGGCGCAATCAGCCCCAGCATTTT; CDR3: CAISETAQGRNQPQHF
size: -; V: TRBV19; D: -; J: TRBJ2-7; DNA: TGTGCCAGTAGTTCCTCCGGGTTCCTCTCCTACGAGCAGTACTTC; CDR3: CASSSSGFLSYEQYF
size: few; V: TRBV18; D: -; J: TRBJ1-4; DNA: TGTGCCAGCTCACCACGGGCGGGGAATGAAAAACTGTTTTTT; CDR3: CASSPRAGNEKLFF
size: many; V: TRBV11-2; D: -; J: TRBJ2-3; DNA: TGTGCCAGCAGCCAAGATAGAGATACGCAGTATTTT; CDR3: CASSQDRDTQYF
size: -; V: TRBV7-9; D: -; J: TRBJ1-3; DNA: TGTGCCAGCATTGGGGCAAACACCATATATTTT; CDR3: CASIGANTIYF
size: many; V: TRBV2; D: -; J: TRBJ1-1; DNA: TGTGCCAGCGGACAAATTACGAACACTGAAGCTTTCTTT; CDR3: CASGQITNTEAFF
size: many; V: TRBV28; D: TRBD2; J: TRBJ2-4; DNA: TGTGCCAGCAGGAGCGGGCGGACTAGGAGTCACATTCAGTACTTC; CDR3: CASRSGRTRSHIQYF
size: many; V: TRBV20-1; D: TRBD2; J: TRBJ2-1; DNA: TGCAGTGCTAGTAGTCCTCCTAGCGGCTCCTACAATGAGCAGTTCTTC; CDR3: CSASSPPSGSYNEQFF
size: many; V: TRBV20-1; D: -; J: TRBJ2-7; DNA: TGCAGTGCTAGAGAGGGACTTCTCAGCTCCTACGAGCAGTACTTC; CDR3: CSAREGLLSSYEQYF
size: -; V: TRBV19; D: TRBD2; J: TRBJ2-3; DNA: TGTGCCACATCATCCGGGACTAGCGGGAGCACAGATACGCAGTATTTT; CDR3: CATSSGTSGSTDTQYF
size: -; V: TRBV20-1; D: -; J: TRBJ2-7; DNA: TGCAGTGCTAGAGCTGTCCAGGGCAGGGGAGGCGACGAGCAGTACTTC; CDR3: CSARAVQGRGGDEQYF
size: few; V: TRBV9; D: -; J: TRBJ2-7; DNA: TGTGCCAGCAGCCGCCGGCTGGGTGCTTACGAGCAGTACTTC; CDR3: CASSRRLGAYEQYF
size: many; V: TRBV29-1; D: -; J: TRBJ2-3; DNA: TGCAGCGGCGGCCCCCGAGATACGCAGTATTTT; CDR3: CSGGPRDTQYF
size: many; V: TRBV3-1; D: TRBD2; J: TRBJ2-1; DNA: TGTGCCAGCGTAGCTAGCGGGAGGGACAATGAGCAGTTCTTC; CDR3: CASVASGRDNEQFF
size: many; V: TRBV7-8; D: -; J: TRBJ2-1; DNA: TGTGCCAGCAGCTTAGACAGCTCCTACAATGAGCAGTTCTTC; CDR3: CASSLDSSYNEQFF
size: many; V: TRBV7-2; D: TRBD2; J: TRBJ2-3; DNA: TGTGCCAGCAGCTCCCCTAGCGGGAGCTCAGATACGCAGTATTTT; CDR3: CASSSPSGSSDTQYF
size: -; V: TRBV20-1; D: TRBD2; J: TRBJ2-6; DNA: TGCAGTGCGGTAGCGGGAGGATCCTCTGGGGCCAACGTCCTGACTTTC; CDR3: CSAVAGGSSGANVLTF
size: many; V: TRBV12-3/TRBV12-4; D: -; J: TRBJ1-1; DNA: TGTGCCAGCATCCGGGGGGGGGAAGGATCTGAAGCTTTCTTT; CDR3: CASIRGGEGSEAFF
size: many; V: TRBV2; D: -; J: TRBJ2-1; DNA: TGTGCCAGCAATGGGGACAACTCCTACAATGAGCAGTTCTTC; CDR3: CASNGDNSYNEQFF
size: -; V: TRBV5-8; D: -; J: TRBJ1-5; DNA: TGTGCCAGCAGCTTGTCGGCAGGGAGTGTCGGTCAGCCCCAGCATTTT; CDR3: CASSLSAGSVGQPQHF
size: few; V: TRBV11-2; D: TRBD1; J: TRBJ2-7; DNA: TGTGCCAGCAGCTTATCGTCGACAGGGAGCTACGAGCAGTACTTC; CDR3: CASSLSSTGSYEQYF
size: many; V: TRBV11-2; D: TRBD2; J: TRBJ2-2; DNA: TGTGCCAGCAGCTTACTAGCGGGAGAAATGACCGGGGAGCTGTTTTTT; CDR3: CASSLLAGEMTGELFF